A single TCR beta chain is shown here with its context. Other DNA variants within this sample encode the same CDR3. These data come from a study of shared clonotypes between healthy human individuals. Germline-derived CDR1 and CDR2 are LNHNV and YYDKDF (reference sequence). CDR3 length: 12 amino acids. Trimming removed 0 bases at V and 8 bases at J, with 7 bases between. Clones were read by immunoSEQ multiplex PCR, and TCRdb kept only the in-frame ones, dropping some. Of over 2 million clones in the sample, around 93% were seen once. The chain combines TRBV15 with TRBJ1-1, with D perhaps TRBD1 (5 bases). The sample consisted of naive CD4+ T cells from PBMCs. Subset reported: CD45RA+ positively selected. This TCR came from a young man in good health. Some clones in this sample may be carry-over from other donors' samples. The CDR3 here is CATSRDRGEAFF. DNA of the CDR3: TGTGCCACCAGCAGAGATAGGGGAGAAGCTTTCTTT. Variable domain in full (rest from reference TRBV15 and TRBJ1-1): DAMVIQNPRYQVTQFGKPVTLSCSQTLNHNVMYWYQQKSSQAPKLLFHYYDKDFNNEADTPDNFQSRRPNTSFCFLDIRSPGLGDTAMYLCATSRDRGEAFFGQGTRLTVV.